This T cell receptor beta chain was found in a study of blood T cells in healthy people across ages. Overall study results and limits: More naive CD4+ cells and higher diversity were found in long-lived than in aged donors.

A remark on this clonotype: Its specificity is unknown.

Germline V gene sequence: CDR1 SGHRS, CDR2 YFSETQ. Trimming removed 3 bases at V and 8 bases at J, with 12 bases between. The CDR3 runs to 12 residues. Then a second PCR, running about 6 to 11 cycles, was carried out with a sample-barcoded 5' primer and a J-beta primer mix. The authors tagged each cDNA molecule using a template-switch adaptor with 12 random nucleotides. TCRdb reanalysed the 5' RACE reads using MiXCR and keeps one entry per CDR3 protein. Found here are 1,100,000 or so distinct CDR3 sequences, 35% to 50% of them singletons; the top ten hold 18%. Sequences were obtained from blood. The sequence derives from a woman aged 60 to 75 in good health. The V and J genes are TRBV5-1 and TRBJ2-7; no definite D call. CDR3 bases: TGCGCCAGCAGCTCGAACGAGGAGAAGCAGTACTTC. Encoded protein: CASSSNEEKQYF. Based on the CDR3 plus reference TRBV5-1 and TRBJ2-7, the full variable domain is KAGVTQTPRYLIKTRGQQVTLSCSPISGHRSVSWYQQTPGQGLQFLFEYFSETQRNKGNFPGRFSGRQFSNSRSEMNVSTLELGDSALYLCASSSNEEKQYFGPGTRLTVT.